This TCR beta chain was identified during a study of cytomegalovirus exposure and HLA in healthy donors. In its sample, this clone was seen once. The CDR3 has 15 amino acids. From germline, CDR1 is SNHLY and CDR2 FYNNEI. V gave up 3 bases and J gave up 15 bases; unmatched junction bases: 14. Primers for the PCR totalled 60 Vbeta and 13 Jbeta. Only in-frame clones appear in the TCRdb table, and some are missing; sequencing was by immunoSEQ multiplex PCR. The sample has roughly 200,000 clones; roughly 78% are singletons. The specimen was PBMCs. The source is a woman in her twenties or thirties in good health and CMV-seropositive. The chain combines TRBV2 with TRBJ2-1, with 10 positions matching TRBD2. The CDR3 loop reads CASSDGGSSGGSGFF. As DNA, the CDR3 is TGTGCCAGCAGTGATGGGGGGTCTAGCGGGGGCTCGGGGTTCTTC.